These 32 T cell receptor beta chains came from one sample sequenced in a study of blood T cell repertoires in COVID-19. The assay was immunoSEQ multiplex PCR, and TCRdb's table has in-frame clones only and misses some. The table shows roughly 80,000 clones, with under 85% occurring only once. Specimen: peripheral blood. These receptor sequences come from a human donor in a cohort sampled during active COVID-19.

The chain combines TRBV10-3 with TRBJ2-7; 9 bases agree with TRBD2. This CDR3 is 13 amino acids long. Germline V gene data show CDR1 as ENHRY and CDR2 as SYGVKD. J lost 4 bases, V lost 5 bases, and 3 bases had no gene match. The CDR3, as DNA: TGTGCCATCAGTCCGGGACTAGCTTACGAGCAGTACTTC. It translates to CAISPGLAYEQYF.

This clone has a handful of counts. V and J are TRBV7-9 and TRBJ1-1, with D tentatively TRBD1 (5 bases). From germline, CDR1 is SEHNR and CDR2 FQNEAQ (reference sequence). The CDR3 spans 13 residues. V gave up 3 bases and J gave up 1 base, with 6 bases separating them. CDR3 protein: CASSFQGNTEAFF. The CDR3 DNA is TGTGCCAGCAGCTTTCAGGGGAACACTGAAGCTTTCTTT.

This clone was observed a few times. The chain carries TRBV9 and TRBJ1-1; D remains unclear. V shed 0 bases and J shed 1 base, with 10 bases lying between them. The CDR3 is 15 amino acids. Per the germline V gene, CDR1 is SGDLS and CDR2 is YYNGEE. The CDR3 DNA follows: TGTGCCAGCAGCGTAGGTCGGAGAGGGAACACTGAAGCTTTCTTT. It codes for CASSVGRRGNTEAFF.

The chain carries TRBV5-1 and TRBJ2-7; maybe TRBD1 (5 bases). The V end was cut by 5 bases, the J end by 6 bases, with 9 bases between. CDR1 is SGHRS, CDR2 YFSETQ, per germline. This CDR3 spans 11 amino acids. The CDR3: CASSSGIEQYF. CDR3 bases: TGCGCCAGCAGTTCAGGGATCGAGCAGTACTTC.

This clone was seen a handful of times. The CDR3 spells CASSPLLGNTIYF. The DNA of the CDR3 is TGTGCCAGCAGTCCATTACTTGGAAACACCATATATTTT. V usage is TRBV12-3 or TRBV12-4 and J usage is TRBJ1-3, with D unclear. Trimming took 5 bases from V and 3 from J, leaving 8 bases between them. CDR3 length: 13 residues.

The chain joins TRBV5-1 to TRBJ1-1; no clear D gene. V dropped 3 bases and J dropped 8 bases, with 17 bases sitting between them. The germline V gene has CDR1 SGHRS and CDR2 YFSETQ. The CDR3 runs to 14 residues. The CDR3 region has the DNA TGCGCCAGCAGCTCGCTTGGGCGGGGAGGAGAAGCTTTCTTT. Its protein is CASSSLGRGGEAFF.

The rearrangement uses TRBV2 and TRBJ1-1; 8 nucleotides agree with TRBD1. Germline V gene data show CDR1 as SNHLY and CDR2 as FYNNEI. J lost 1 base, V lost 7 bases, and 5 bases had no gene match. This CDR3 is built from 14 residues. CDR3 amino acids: CASNFQGANTEAFF. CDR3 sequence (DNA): TGTGCCAGCAACTTCCAGGGGGCGAACACTGAAGCTTTCTTT.

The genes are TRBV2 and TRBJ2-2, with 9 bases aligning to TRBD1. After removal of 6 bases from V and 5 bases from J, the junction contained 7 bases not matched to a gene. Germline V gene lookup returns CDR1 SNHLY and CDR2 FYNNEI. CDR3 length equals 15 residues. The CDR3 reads CASREWTGVTGELFF. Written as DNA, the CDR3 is TGTGCCAGCAGGGAGTGGACAGGGGTGACCGGGGAGCTGTTTTTT.

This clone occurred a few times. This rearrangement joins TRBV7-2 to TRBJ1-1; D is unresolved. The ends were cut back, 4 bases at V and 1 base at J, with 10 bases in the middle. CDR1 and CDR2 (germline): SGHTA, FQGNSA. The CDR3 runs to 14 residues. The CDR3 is CASSSFRGNTEAFF. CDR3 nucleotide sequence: TGTGCCAGCAGCTCATTCCGCGGGAACACTGAAGCTTTCTTT. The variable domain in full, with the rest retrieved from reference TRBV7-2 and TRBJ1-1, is GAGVSQSPSNKVTEKGKDVELRCDPISGHTALYWYRQSLGQGLEFLIYFQGNSAPDKSGLPSDRFSAERTGGSVSTLTIQRTQQEDSAVYLCASSSFRGNTEAFFGQGTRLTVV.

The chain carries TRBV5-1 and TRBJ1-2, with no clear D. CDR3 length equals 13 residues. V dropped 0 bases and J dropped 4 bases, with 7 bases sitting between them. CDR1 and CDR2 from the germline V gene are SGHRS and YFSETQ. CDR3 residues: CASSLGWPYGYTF. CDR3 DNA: TGCGCCAGCAGCTTGGGTTGGCCCTATGGCTACACCTTC. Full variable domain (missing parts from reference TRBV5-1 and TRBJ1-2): KAGVTQTPRYLIKTRGQQVTLSCSPISGHRSVSWYQQTPGQGLQFLFEYFSETQRNKGNFPGRFSGRQFSNSRSEMNVSTLELGDSALYLCASSLGWPYGYTFGSGTRLTVV.

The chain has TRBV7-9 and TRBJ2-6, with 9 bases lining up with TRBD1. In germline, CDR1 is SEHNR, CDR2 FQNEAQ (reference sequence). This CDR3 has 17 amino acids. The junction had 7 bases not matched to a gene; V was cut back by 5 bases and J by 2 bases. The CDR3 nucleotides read TGTGCCAGCAGCGCCGGGACAGGGATCACTGGGGCCAACGTCCTGACTTTC. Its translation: CASSAGTGITGANVLTF. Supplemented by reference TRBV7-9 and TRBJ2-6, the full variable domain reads DTGVSQNPRHKITKRGQNVTFRCDPISEHNRLYWYRQTLGQGPEFLTYFQNEAQLEKSRLLSDRFSAERPKGSFSTLEIQRTEQGDSAMYLCASSAGTGITGANVLTFGAGSRLTVL.

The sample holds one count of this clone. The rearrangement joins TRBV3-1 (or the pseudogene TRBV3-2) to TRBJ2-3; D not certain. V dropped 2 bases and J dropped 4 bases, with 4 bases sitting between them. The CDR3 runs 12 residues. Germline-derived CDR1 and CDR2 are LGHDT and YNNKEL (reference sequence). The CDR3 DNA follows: TGTGCCAGCAGCCAATTAGCAGATACGCAGTATTTT. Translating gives CASSQLADTQYF.

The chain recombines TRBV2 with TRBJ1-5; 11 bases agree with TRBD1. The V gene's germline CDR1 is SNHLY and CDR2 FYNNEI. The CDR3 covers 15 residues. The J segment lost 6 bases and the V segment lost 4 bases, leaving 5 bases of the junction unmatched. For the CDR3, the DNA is TGTGCCAGCAGTGTCGGACAGGGGGCGGCTCAGCCCCAGCATTTT. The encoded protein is CASSVGQGAAQPQHF.

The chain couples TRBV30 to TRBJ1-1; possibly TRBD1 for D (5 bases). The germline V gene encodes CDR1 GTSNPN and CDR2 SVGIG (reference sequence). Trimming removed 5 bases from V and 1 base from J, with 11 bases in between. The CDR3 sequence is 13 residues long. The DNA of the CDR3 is TGTGCCTGGGGCAGGGAATCGAACACTGAAGCTTTCTTT. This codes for CAWGRESNTEAFF.

This CDR3 is CASSSWGGSTWGEQFF. The DNA for the CDR3 is TGTGCCAGTAGTTCCTGGGGGGGTTCCACGTGGGGTGAGCAGTTCTTC. The V gene is TRBV19, the J gene TRBJ2-1; 7 bases fit TRBD2. Germline CDR1 reads LNHDA; CDR2 reads SQIVND (reference sequence). CDR3 length: 16 residues. J was trimmed by 9 bases and V by 5 bases; bases with no gene match: 16.

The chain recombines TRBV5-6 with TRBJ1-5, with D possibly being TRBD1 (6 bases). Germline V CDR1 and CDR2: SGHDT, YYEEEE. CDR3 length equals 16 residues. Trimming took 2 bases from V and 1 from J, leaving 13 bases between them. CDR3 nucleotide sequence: TGTGCCAGCAGCTTCGGGAGGAGGGGGAGCAATCAGCCCCAGCATTTT. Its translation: CASSFGRRGSNQPQHF. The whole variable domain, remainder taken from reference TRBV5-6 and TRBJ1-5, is DAGVTQSPTHLIKTRGQQVTLRCSPKSGHDTVSWYQQALGQGPQFIFQYYEEEERQRGNFPDRFSGHQFPNYSSELNVNALLLGDSALYLCASSFGRRGSNQPQHFGDGTRLSIL.

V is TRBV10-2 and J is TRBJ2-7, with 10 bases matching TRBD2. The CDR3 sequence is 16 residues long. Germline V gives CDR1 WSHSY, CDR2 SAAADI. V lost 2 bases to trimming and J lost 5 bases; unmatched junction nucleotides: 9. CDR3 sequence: CASSEGLLAGRNEQYF. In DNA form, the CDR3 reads TGCGCCAGCAGTGAGGGTTTACTAGCGGGGCGCAACGAGCAGTACTTC.

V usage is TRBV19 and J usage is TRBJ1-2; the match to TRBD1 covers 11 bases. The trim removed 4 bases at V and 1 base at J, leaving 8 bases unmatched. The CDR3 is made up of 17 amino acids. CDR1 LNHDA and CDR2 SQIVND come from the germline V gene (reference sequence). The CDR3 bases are TGTGCCAGTAGTACTTCTCGGACAGGGGGCATTAACTATGGCTACACCTTC. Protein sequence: CASSTSRTGGINYGYTF.

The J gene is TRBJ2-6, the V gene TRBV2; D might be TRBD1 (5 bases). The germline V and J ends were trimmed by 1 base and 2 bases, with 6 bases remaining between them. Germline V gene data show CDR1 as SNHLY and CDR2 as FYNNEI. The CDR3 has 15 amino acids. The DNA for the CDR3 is TGTGCCAGCAGTGAAGAGACAGCTGGGGCCAACGTCCTGACTTTC. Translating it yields CASSEETAGANVLTF.

The CDR3 DNA is TGCGCCAGCAGCTTGGTTCTGGATACGCAGTATTTT. This translates into CASSLVLDTQYF. This sequence joins TRBV5-1 and TRBJ2-3; unclear D gene. The CDR3 length is 12 residues. The germline V gene has CDR1 SGHRS and CDR2 YFSETQ. V was pared by 0 bases and J by 6 bases, with 5 bases between. The whole variable domain, filled in from reference TRBV5-1 and TRBJ2-3, reads KAGVTQTPRYLIKTRGQQVTLSCSPISGHRSVSWYQQTPGQGLQFLFEYFSETQRNKGNFPGRFSGRQFSNSRSEMNVSTLELGDSALYLCASSLVLDTQYFGPGTRLTVL.

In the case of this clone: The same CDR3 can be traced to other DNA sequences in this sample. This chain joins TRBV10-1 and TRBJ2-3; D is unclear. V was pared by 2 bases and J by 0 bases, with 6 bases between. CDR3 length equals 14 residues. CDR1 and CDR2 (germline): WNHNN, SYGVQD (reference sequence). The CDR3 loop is CASSEGQSTDTQYF. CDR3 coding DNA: TGCGCCAGCAGTGAGGGGCAGAGCACAGATACGCAGTATTTT.

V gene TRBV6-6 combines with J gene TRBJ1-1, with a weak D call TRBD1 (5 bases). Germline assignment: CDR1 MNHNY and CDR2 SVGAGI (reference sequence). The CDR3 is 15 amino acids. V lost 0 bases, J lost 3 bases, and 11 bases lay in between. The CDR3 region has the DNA TGTGCCAGCAGTTACTCGCAGGGCGCGGACACTGAAGCTTTCTTT. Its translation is CASSYSQGADTEAFF.

The CDR3 region is CASSPGLAVQETQYF. The CDR3 DNA is TGTGCCAGCAGCCCGGGACTAGCGGTCCAAGAGACCCAGTACTTC. This chain connects TRBV11-2 to TRBJ2-5, with TRBD2 identical over 11 bases. Germline V lookup: CDR1 SGHAT, CDR2 FQNNGV. The CDR3 has 15 residues. Trimming at V came to 5 bases and at J to 1 base, leaving 3 bases not matched to a gene.

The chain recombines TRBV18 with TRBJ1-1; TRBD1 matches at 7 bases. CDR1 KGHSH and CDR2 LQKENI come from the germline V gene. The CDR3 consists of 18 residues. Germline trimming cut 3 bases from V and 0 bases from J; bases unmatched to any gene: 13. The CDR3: CASSPYNYIGGMNTEAFF. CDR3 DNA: TGTGCCAGCTCACCCTATAACTACATAGGGGGCATGAACACTGAAGCTTTCTTT.

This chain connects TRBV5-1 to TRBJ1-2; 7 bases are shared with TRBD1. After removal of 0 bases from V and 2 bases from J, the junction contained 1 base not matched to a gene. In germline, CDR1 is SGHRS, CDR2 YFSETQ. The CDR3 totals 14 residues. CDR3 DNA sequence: TGCGCCAGCAGCTTGGGACAGGGCAACTATGGCTACACCTTC. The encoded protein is CASSLGQGNYGYTF.

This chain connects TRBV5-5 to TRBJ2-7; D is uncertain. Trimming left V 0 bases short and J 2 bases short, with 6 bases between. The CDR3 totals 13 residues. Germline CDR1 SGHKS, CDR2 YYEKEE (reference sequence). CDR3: CASSLAVTYEQYF. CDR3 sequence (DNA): TGTGCCAGCAGCTTGGCAGTTACCTACGAGCAGTACTTC.

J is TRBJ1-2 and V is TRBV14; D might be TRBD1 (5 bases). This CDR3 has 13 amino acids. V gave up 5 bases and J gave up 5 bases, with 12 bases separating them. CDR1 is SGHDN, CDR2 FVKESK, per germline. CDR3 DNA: TGTGCCAGCAGCGATCCGACAGTTTATGGCTACACCTTC. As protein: CASSDPTVYGYTF.

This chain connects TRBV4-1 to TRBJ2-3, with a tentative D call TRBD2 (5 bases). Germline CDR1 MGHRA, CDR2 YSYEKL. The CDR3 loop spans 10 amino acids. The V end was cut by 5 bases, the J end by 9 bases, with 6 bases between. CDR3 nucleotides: TGCGCCAGCAGCGGAGGAACGCAGTATTTT. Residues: CASSGGTQYF.

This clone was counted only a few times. CDR3: CSVREGTSYGYTF. The CDR3 coding sequence is TGCAGCGTTCGGGAGGGGACCTCCTATGGCTACACCTTC. This sequence joins TRBV29-1 and TRBJ1-2; possibly TRBD1 for D (5 bases). The germline gives CDR1 SQVTM, CDR2 ANQGSEA. CDR3 length equals 13 residues. Trimming took off 5 bases at V and 4 bases at J, with 14 bases between the two ends. Filled out from reference TRBV29-1 and TRBJ1-2, the complete variable domain reads SAVISQKPSRDICQRGTSLTIQCQVDSQVTMMFWYRQQPGQSLTLIATANQGSEATYESGFVIDKFPISRPNLTFSTLTVSNMSPEDSSIYLCSVREGTSYGYTFGSGTRLTVV.

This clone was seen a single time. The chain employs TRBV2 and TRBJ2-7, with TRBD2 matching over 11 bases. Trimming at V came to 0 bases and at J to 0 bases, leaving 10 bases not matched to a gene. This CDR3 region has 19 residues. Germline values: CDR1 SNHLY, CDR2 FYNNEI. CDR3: CASSEAGGGLAASSYEQYF. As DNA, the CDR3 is TGTGCCAGCAGTGAAGCGGGTGGGGGACTAGCGGCGAGCTCCTACGAGCAGTACTTC.

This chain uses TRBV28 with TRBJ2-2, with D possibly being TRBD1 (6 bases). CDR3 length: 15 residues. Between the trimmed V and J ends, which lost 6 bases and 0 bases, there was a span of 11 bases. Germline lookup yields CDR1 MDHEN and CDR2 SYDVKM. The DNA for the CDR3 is TGTGCCAGCAGGTATGGGGGCCCGAACACCGGGGAGCTGTTTTTT. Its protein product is CASRYGGPNTGELFF.

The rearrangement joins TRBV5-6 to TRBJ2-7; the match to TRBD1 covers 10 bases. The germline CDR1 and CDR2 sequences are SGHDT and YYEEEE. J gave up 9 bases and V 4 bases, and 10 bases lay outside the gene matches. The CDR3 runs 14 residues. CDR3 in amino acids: CASSPGQGTAVQYF. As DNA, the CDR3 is TGTGCCAGCAGCCCGGGACAGGGGACTGCCGTGCAGTACTTC. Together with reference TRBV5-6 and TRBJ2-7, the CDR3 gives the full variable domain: DAGVTQSPTHLIKTRGQQVTLRCSPKSGHDTVSWYQQALGQGPQFIFQYYEEEERQRGNFPDRFSGHQFPNYSSELNVNALLLGDSALYLCASSPGQGTAVQYFGPGTRLTVT.